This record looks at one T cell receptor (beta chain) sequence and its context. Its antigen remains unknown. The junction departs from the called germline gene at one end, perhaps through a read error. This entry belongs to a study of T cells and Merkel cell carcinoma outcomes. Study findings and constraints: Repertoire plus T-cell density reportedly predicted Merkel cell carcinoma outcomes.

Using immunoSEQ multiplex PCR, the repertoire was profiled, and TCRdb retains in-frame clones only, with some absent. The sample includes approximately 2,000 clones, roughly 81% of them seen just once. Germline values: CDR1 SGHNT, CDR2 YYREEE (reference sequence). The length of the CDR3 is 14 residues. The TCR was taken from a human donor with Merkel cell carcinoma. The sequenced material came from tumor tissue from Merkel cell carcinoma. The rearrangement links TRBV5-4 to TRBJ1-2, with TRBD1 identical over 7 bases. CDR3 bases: TGTGTCAGCAGCTTACAGGGGTCTGACTATGGCTACACCTTC. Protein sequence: CVSSLQGSDYGYTF.